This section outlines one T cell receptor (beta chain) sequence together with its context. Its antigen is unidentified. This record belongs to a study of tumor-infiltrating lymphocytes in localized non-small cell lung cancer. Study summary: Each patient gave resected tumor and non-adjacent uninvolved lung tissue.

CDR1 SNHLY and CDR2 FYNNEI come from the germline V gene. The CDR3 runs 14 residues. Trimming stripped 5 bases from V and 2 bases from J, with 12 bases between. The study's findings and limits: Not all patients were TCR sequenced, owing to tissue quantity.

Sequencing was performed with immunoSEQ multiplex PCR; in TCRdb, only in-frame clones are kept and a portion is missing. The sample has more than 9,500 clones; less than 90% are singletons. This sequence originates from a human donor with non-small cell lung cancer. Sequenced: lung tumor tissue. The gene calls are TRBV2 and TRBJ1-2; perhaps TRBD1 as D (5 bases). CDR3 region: CASSSTVGNYGYTF. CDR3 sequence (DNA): TGTGCCAGCAGTTCGACAGTGGGGAACTATGGCTACACCTTC.